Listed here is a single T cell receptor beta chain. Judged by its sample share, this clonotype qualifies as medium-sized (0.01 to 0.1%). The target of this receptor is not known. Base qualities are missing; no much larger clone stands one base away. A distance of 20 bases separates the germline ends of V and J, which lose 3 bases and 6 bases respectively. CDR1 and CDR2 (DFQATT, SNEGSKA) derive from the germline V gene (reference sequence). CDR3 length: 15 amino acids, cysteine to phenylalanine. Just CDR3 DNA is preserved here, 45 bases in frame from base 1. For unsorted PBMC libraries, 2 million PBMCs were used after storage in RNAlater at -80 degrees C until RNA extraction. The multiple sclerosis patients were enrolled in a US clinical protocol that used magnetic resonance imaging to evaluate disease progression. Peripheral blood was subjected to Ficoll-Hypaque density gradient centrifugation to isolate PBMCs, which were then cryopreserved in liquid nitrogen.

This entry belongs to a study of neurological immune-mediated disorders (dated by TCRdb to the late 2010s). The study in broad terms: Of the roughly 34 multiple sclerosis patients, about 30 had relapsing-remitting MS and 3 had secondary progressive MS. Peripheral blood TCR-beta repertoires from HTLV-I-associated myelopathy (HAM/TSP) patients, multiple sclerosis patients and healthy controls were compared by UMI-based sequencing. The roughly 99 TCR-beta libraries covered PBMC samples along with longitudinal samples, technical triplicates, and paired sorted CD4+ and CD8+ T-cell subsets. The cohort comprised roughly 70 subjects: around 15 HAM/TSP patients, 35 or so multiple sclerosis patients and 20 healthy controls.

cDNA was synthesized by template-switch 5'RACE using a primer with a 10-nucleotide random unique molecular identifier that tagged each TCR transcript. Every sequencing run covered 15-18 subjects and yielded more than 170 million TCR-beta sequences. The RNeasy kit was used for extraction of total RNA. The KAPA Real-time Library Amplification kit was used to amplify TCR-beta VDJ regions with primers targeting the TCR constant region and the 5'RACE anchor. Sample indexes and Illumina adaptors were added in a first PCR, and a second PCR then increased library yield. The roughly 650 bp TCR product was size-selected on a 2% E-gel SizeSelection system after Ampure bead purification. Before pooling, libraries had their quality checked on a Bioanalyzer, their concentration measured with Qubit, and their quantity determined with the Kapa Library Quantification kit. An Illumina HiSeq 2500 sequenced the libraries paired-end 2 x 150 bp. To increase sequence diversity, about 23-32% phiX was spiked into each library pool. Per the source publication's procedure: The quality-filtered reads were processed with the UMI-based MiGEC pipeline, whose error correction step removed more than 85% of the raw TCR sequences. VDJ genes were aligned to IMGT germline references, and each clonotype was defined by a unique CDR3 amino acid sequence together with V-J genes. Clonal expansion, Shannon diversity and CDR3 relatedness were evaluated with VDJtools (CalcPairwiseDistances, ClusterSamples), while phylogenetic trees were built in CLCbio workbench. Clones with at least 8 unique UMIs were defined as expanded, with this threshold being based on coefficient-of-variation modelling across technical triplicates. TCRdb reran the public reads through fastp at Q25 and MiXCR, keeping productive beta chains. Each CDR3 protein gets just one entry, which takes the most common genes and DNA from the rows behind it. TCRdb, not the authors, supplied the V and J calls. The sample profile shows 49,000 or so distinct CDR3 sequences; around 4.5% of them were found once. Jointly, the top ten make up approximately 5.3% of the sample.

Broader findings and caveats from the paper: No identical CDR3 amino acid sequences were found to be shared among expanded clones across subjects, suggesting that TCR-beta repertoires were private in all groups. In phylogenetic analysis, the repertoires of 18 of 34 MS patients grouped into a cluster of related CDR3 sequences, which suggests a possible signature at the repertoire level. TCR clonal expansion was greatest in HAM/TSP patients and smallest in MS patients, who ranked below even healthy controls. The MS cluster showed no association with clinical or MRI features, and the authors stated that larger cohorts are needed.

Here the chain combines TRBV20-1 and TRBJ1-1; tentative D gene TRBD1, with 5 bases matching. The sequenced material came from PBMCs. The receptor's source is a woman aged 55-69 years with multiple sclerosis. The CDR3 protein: CSASPEQGFNAEAFF. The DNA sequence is TGCAGTGCTAGCCCCGAGCAGGGCTTTAACGCTGAAGCTTTCTTT.